Each of the 19 T cell receptor beta chains below was sequenced from the same sample in a study of cytomegalovirus exposure and HLA in healthy donors. The PCR had 60 Vbeta and 13 Jbeta primers. Some clones are missing from TCRdb's copy, which holds only in-frame ones; the method was immunoSEQ multiplex PCR. The sample shows approximately 86,000 clones, 85% of them seen only once. The specimen sequenced was PBMCs. All receptors derive from a man between 40 and 49 years old in good health and CMV-seropositive.

This rearrangement joins TRBV6-5 to TRBJ2-7; D is unresolved. This CDR3 is 16 amino acids long. Between the trimmed V and J ends, which lost 0 bases and 0 bases, there was a span of 12 bases. CDR1 MNHEY and CDR2 SVGAGI come from the germline V gene. The CDR3 bases are TGTGCCAGCAGTTACTCGGTCAGTCCTAGCTCCTACGAGCAGTACTTC. Translated, it gives CASSYSVSPSSYEQYF.

The chain carries TRBV18 and TRBJ1-4; tentative D call: TRBD1 (6 bases). Trimming left V 4 bases short and J 3 bases short, with 15 bases between. Germline CDR1 KGHSH, CDR2 LQKENI. This CDR3 has 16 amino acids. CDR3 DNA: TGTGCCAGCTCACTCGGGGGGCCAGGATCTAATGAAAAACTGTTTTTT. It is translated as CASSLGGPGSNEKLFF.

In this sample, this clone turned up a few times. V and J are TRBV14 and TRBJ1-6; 8 nucleotides match TRBD1. CDR3 size: 20 residues. J gave up 6 bases and V 0 bases, and 16 bases lay outside the gene matches. Germline V gene data show CDR1 as SGHDN and CDR2 as FVKESK. CDR3 protein: CASSQDRSGQGAVGNSPLHF. The DNA of the CDR3 is TGTGCCAGCAGCCAAGATCGATCGGGGCAGGGGGCTGTAGGTAATTCACCCCTCCACTTT. Looking up the rest from reference TRBV14 and TRBJ1-6 gives the full variable domain: EAGVTQFPSHSVIEKGQTVTLRCDPISGHDNLYWYRRVMGKEIKFLLHFVKESKQDESGMPNNRFLAERTGGTYSTLKVQPAELEDSGVYFCASSQDRSGQGAVGNSPLHFGNGTRLTVT.

This sequence joins TRBV18 and TRBJ2-5, with D unresolved. V was cut by 5 bases and J by 0 bases, with 4 bases left in between. Germline-derived CDR1 and CDR2 are KGHSH and LQKENI. The CDR3 totals 12 residues. CDR3 DNA: TGTGCCAGCTCAAATAACCAAGAGACCCAGTACTTC. Its translation is CASSNNQETQYF.

The J gene is TRBJ1-1, the V gene TRBV7-3; perhaps TRBD1 as D (6 bases). This CDR3 spans 17 amino acids. Between the trimmed V and J ends, which lost 5 bases and 1 base, there was a span of 20 bases. CDR1 is SGHTA and CDR2 is FQGTGA in the germline V gene. The DNA for the CDR3 is TGTGCCAGCAGCCCGGTAGAAAGGGGGGGACCGAACACTGAAGCTTTCTTT. Translation gives CASSPVERGGPNTEAFF.

The chain links TRBV7-3 to TRBJ2-1, with D tentatively TRBD2 (5 bases). CDR1 and CDR2 from the germline V gene are SGHTA and FQGTGA. The V gene lost 6 bases and the J gene lost 0 bases, with 12 bases spanning the gap. The CDR3 length is 15 residues. CDR3 sequence: CASSPGVSSYNEQFF. The CDR3 bases are TGTGCCAGCAGTCCCGGGGTCAGCTCCTACAATGAGCAGTTCTTC.

This chain connects TRBV7-6 to TRBJ2-7, with unresolved D. Germline CDR1 SGHVS, CDR2 FNYEAQ. CDR3 length equals 13 residues. The V end was cut by 5 bases, the J end by 5 bases, with 13 bases between. The CDR3 nucleotides read TGTGCCAGCAGCCCCCCGAGCCTAAACGAGCAGTACTTC. Protein: CASSPPSLNEQYF.

The chain combines TRBV10-1 with TRBJ2-1, with TRBD2 identical over 13 bases. CDR3 size: 18 residues. Trimming cost V 5 bases and J 3 bases; bases outside gene matches: 10. Germline CDR1 reads WNHNN; CDR2 reads SYGVQD (reference sequence). For the CDR3, the DNA is TGCGCCAGCAGTCGACTAGCGGGGGGCCATGGCTTCTACAATGAGCAGTTCTTC. Translated: CASSRLAGGHGFYNEQFF.

This clone was seen a single time. The J gene is TRBJ2-1, the V gene TRBV5-1, with 9 bases matching TRBD2. Looked up from germline, CDR1 is SGHRS and CDR2 is YFSETQ. V gave up 4 bases and J gave up 0 bases; unmatched junction bases: 2. The CDR3 has 15 amino acids. The CDR3 loop is CASSTTSGSYNEQFF. The CDR3 region has the DNA TGCGCCAGCAGCACGACTAGCGGCTCCTACAATGAGCAGTTCTTC.

The chain employs TRBV5-1 and TRBJ2-3; 13 bases are shared with TRBD2. Germline assignment: CDR1 SGHRS and CDR2 YFSETQ. This CDR3 region has 17 residues. Trimming at V came to 3 bases and at J to 4 bases, leaving 8 bases not matched to a gene. This CDR3 reads CASSSSLAGGPSDTQYF. The CDR3 DNA reads as TGCGCCAGCAGCTCATCACTAGCGGGGGGGCCCTCAGATACGCAGTATTTT.

By share, this clone counts as medium-sized (0.01 to 0.1%). As DNA, the CDR3 is TGTGCCAGCTCACCACCGTGGACAGTAATGGGCTCTGAAGCTTTCTTT. It specifies CASSPPWTVMGSEAFF. This chain uses TRBV18 with TRBJ1-1, with TRBD1 as a possible D gene (6 bases). The CDR3 runs 16 residues. CDR1 and CDR2 from the germline V gene are KGHSH and LQKENI. The V and J ends lost 0 bases and 6 bases respectively, with 17 bases between them.

In its sample, this clone was seen once. The rearrangement links TRBV5-1 to TRBJ2-7, with TRBD2 matching 9 bases. The CDR3 sequence is 14 residues long. Germline loops: CDR1 SGHRS, CDR2 YFSETQ. Trimming cost V 4 bases and J 1 base; bases outside gene matches: 3. In DNA, the CDR3 is TGCGCCAGCAGCCAGACTAGCGGATCCTACGAGCAGTACTTC. Amino acid sequence: CASSQTSGSYEQYF. Looking up the rest from reference TRBV5-1 and TRBJ2-7 gives the full variable domain: KAGVTQTPRYLIKTRGQQVTLSCSPISGHRSVSWYQQTPGQGLQFLFEYFSETQRNKGNFPGRFSGRQFSNSRSEMNVSTLELGDSALYLCASSQTSGSYEQYFGPGTRLTVT.

The J gene is TRBJ1-5, the V gene TRBV7-2; D might be TRBD1 (5 bases). CDR3 size: 13 residues. The germline V gene encodes CDR1 SGHTA and CDR2 FQGNSA. The V end lost 4 bases, the J end lost 7 bases, and 11 bases lay between the germline ends. CDR3 nucleotides: TGTGCCAGCAGCTCTGACGGGGGACAGCCCCAGCATTTT. Translated: CASSSDGGQPQHF. The full variable domain, its missing parts supplied by reference TRBV7-2 and TRBJ1-5, is GAGVSQSPSNKVTEKGKDVELRCDPISGHTALYWYRQSLGQGLEFLIYFQGNSAPDKSGLPSDRFSAERTGGSVSTLTIQRTQQEDSAVYLCASSSDGGQPQHFGDGTRLSIL.

The chain combines TRBV11-2 with TRBJ2-5; 9 bases align to TRBD2. The CDR3 spans 16 residues. Trimming took 4 bases from V and 5 from J; bases not matched to a gene: 11. From germline, CDR1 is SGHAT and CDR2 FQNNGV. The chain's CDR3 is CASSSYGLAIGETQYF. DNA of the CDR3: TGTGCCAGCAGCTCATACGGACTAGCGATCGGTGAGACCCAGTACTTC.

V is TRBV6-1 and J is TRBJ1-4, with D unresolved. Per the germline V gene, CDR1 is MNHNS and CDR2 is SASEGT. Trimming shortened V by 1 base and J by 0 bases, and 6 bases separated the two germline ends. The CDR3 contains 15 residues. The CDR3 nucleotides are TGTGCCAGCAGTGAAGAGCAGGCAACTAATGAAAAACTGTTTTTT. Encoded protein: CASSEEQATNEKLFF.

The chain recombines TRBV30 with TRBJ2-1, with 8 bases fitting TRBD2. With V trimmed by 1 base and J by 0 bases, 8 bases remained unmatched. This CDR3 is built from 17 residues. CDR1 and CDR2 from the germline V gene are GTSNPN and SVGIG (reference sequence). CDR3 DNA: TGTGCCTGGAGTGACGACACCGGGACTAGCTCCTACAATGAGCAGTTCTTC. This encodes CAWSDDTGTSSYNEQFF.

This chain uses TRBV4-2 with TRBJ2-7; the match to TRBD2 covers 7 bases. The CDR3 extends over 17 amino acids. CDR1 and CDR2 (germline): LGHNA, YNFKEQ. Trimming at V came to 0 bases and at J to 0 bases, leaving 8 bases not matched to a gene. CDR3 coding DNA: TGTGCCAGCAGCCAAGATACTCTAGCGGAGCCCTCCTACGAGCAGTACTTC. It translates to CASSQDTLAEPSYEQYF.

The chain employs TRBV2 and TRBJ2-7; 8 nucleotides align to TRBD1. V dropped 7 bases and J dropped 4; count of bases not matched to a gene: 6. Germline lookup yields CDR1 SNHLY and CDR2 FYNNEI. The CDR3 contains 13 residues. The CDR3 DNA sequence: TGTGCCAGCACCTCCGGGACAGGTTACGAGCAGTACTTC. Residues: CASTSGTGYEQYF.

The chain recombines TRBV7-2 with TRBJ2-7, with D possibly being TRBD1 (5 bases). Germline V lookup: CDR1 SGHTA, CDR2 FQGNSA. The CDR3 runs 13 residues. Between the trimmed V and J ends, which lost 3 bases and 5 bases, there was a span of 11 bases. This CDR3 reads CASSFQGIDEQYF. The DNA for the CDR3 is TGTGCCAGCAGCTTCCAGGGAATTGACGAGCAGTACTTC.